Below, 10 T cell receptor beta chains from the same sample are listed, as sequenced in a study of OX40 agonist ivuxolimab in advanced cancers. Produced via immunoSEQ multiplex PCR; TCRdb's table is partial and in-frame only. The sample contains around 25,000 clones, around 83% of which appear only once. The sample in question was CD4+ or CD8+ T cells sorted from blood, obtained in a trial of the OX40 agonist ivuxolimab. These receptors were taken from an adult with an advanced solid tumor such as melanoma, head and neck, liver or kidney cancer.

The J gene is TRBJ2-5, the V gene TRBV11-3; D gene ambiguous. CDR3 size: 13 residues. Trimming pared 8 bases from V and 4 bases from J, leaving 14 bases between. The V gene's germline CDR1 is SGHNT and CDR2 YENEEA. The CDR3 here is CASAVGPRETQYF. In DNA, the CDR3 is TGTGCCAGCGCGGTCGGGCCCAGAGAGACCCAGTACTTC. The full variable domain, in which reference TRBV11-3 and TRBJ2-5 provide the parts outside the CDR3, is EAGVVQSPRYKIIEKKQPVAFWCNPISGHNTLYWYLQNLGQGPELLIRYENEEAVDDSQLPKDRFSAERLKGVDSTLKIQPAELGDSAVYLCASAVGPRETQYFGPGTRLLVL.

CDR3 residues: CASTPGFSGYTF. The CDR3 region has the DNA TGTGCCAGCACCCCGGGGTTCAGTGGCTACACCTTC. The chain links TRBV6-6 to TRBJ1-2; D not certain. Trimming shortened V by 7 bases and J by 7 bases, and 13 bases separated the two germline ends. This CDR3 contains 12 residues. Germline CDR1 MNHNY, CDR2 SVGAGI (reference sequence).

The V and J genes are TRBV19 and TRBJ1-4; a possible D gene is TRBD1 (5 bases). The V and J ends lost 3 bases and 0 bases respectively, with 8 bases between them. Germline assignment: CDR1 LNHDA and CDR2 SQIVND (reference sequence). This CDR3 has 15 amino acids. CDR3 DNA: TGTGCCAGTAGTATTGGGGCAGCAACTAATGAAAAACTGTTTTTT. This translates into CASSIGAATNEKLFF.

The genes are TRBV6-5 and TRBJ2-4, with D possibly matching TRBD2 (5 bases). The CDR3 is made up of 14 amino acids. The germline gives CDR1 MNHEY, CDR2 SVGAGI. The germline V and J ends were trimmed by 0 bases and 8 bases, with 11 bases remaining between them. The CDR3 DNA is TGTGCCAGCAGTTACTCGGGAGCCGGGGACATTCAGTACTTC. It encodes CASSYSGAGDIQYF.

V gene TRBV14 combines with J gene TRBJ1-6; no clear D gene. V shed 1 base and J shed 9 bases, with 7 bases lying between them. CDR1 and CDR2 from the germline V gene are SGHDN and FVKESK. The CDR3 has 13 amino acids. CDR3 sequence reads: CASSQGYGSPLHF. The CDR3 DNA reads TGTGCCAGCAGCCAAGGTTACGGTTCACCCCTCCACTTT.

This chain uses TRBV7-6 with TRBJ2-1, with 10 bases identical to TRBD2. CDR3 size: 15 residues. Trimming took 5 bases from V and 5 from J; bases not matched to a gene: 6. The V gene's germline CDR1 is SGHVS and CDR2 FNYEAQ. CDR3 DNA sequence: TGTGCCAGCAGCCGTACTAGCGGGGAGGACAATGAGCAGTTCTTC. Amino acids: CASSRTSGEDNEQFF.

V gene TRBV11-2 combines with J gene TRBJ2-5; D might be TRBD1 or TRBD2, each matching 5 bases. The CDR3 runs to 15 residues. With 5 bases removed from V and 4 bases from J, the gap between germline ends came to 17 bases. The germline CDR1 and CDR2 sequences are SGHAT and FQNNGV. The CDR3 protein is CASSEGTRGAETQYF. The CDR3 DNA reads TGTGCCAGCAGCGAAGGGACCCGGGGCGCAGAGACCCAGTACTTC. Based on the CDR3 plus reference TRBV11-2 and TRBJ2-5, the full variable domain is EAGVAQSPRYKIIEKRQSVAFWCNPISGHATLYWYQQILGQGPKLLIQFQNNGVVDDSQLPKDRFSAERLKGVDSTLKIQPAKLEDSAVYLCASSEGTRGAETQYFGPGTRLLVL.

The gene calls are TRBV7-9 and TRBJ2-1, with D possibly matching TRBD1 (5 bases). The germline V gene encodes CDR1 SEHNR and CDR2 FQNEAQ (reference sequence). Trimming pared 4 bases from V and 0 bases from J, leaving 19 bases between. The CDR3 loop spans 18 amino acids. The CDR3 nucleotides read TGTGCCAGCAGCTCGCTAATCTTAGACAGACGCTCCTACAATGAGCAGTTCTTC. Amino acid sequence: CASSSLILDRRSYNEQFF.

This clone was detected a few times. V gene TRBV9 combines with J gene TRBJ2-2; 8 bases fit TRBD1. From germline, CDR1 is SGDLS and CDR2 YYNGEE. This CDR3 region has 17 residues. V gave up 4 bases and J gave up 4 bases; unmatched junction bases: 12. DNA for the CDR3: TGTGCCAGCAGCCTTCAGACTGGGACAGGACCCACCGGGGAGCTGTTTTTT. This sequence encodes CASSLQTGTGPTGELFF.

This chain joins TRBV12-5 and TRBJ2-2; 10 bases fit TRBD2. This CDR3 region has 16 residues. Per the germline V gene, CDR1 is LGHNT and CDR2 is FRNRAP. Trimming at V came to 0 bases and at J to 4 bases, leaving 2 bases not matched to a gene. In DNA form, the CDR3 reads TGTGCTAGTGGTTTGGTTAGCGGGAGGAGCACCGGGGAGCTGTTTTTT. The encoded protein is CASGLVSGRSTGELFF.